One sample yielded the 7 T cell receptor beta chains listed below, sequenced in a study of T cells in Graves' hyperthyroidism and ophthalmopathy. Researchers took RNA transcripts and amplified the TCR beta CDR3 regions from them. Carried out on the TCR CDR3, a first-round RT-PCR used the HTBI primer set. A single record per CDR3 protein comes from TCRdb applying MiXCR to the multiplex PCR reads. The sample has some 800,000 distinct CDR3 sequences, more than 30% seen once; the top ten hold approximately 8.7%. Sequenced sample: blood. All receptors come from a man aged 18 to 30 with Graves' hyperthyroidism.

To note about this clonotype: Here the CDR3 omits its conserved ending phenylalanine or tryptophan, so a read error is the likely source. It is unclear where the CDR3 begins or ends on the DNA, so no DNA is shown, and the CDR3 is as TCRdb lists it. The chain combines TRBV2 with TRBJ1-1; TRBD1 is the table's D call and was not checked against the DNA. The germline V gene encodes CDR1 SNHLY and CDR2 FYNNEI. The CDR3 is 9 amino acids in total, end residues counted. CDR3 residues: CAAAGGRDY.

Concerning this clonotype: A much larger clone lies one base from this, so it may be a read error. This rearrangement joins TRBV9 to TRBJ1-6; D remains ambiguous. The CDR3 is 12 residues long. Germline CDR1 and CDR2: SGDLS and YYNGEE. Here the CDR3 DNA reads TGTGCCAGCAGGGTAGGAGGGTCACCCCTCCACTTT. Amino acid sequence: CASRVGGSPLHF.

The sample holds a few counts of this clonotype. V and J are TRBV5-1 and TRBJ2-7; D could derive from TRBD1 or TRBD2 (7 bases each). Germline CDR1 and CDR2: SGHRS and YFSETQ. This CDR3 spans 13 amino acids. Trimming left V 4 bases short and J 7 bases short, with 15 bases between. This chain's CDR3 is CASSPPGGVEQYF. The CDR3 DNA follows: TGCGCCAGCAGCCCACCAGGGGGGGTTGAGCAGTACTTC. The complete variable domain, with remaining parts taken from reference TRBV5-1 and TRBJ2-7, reads KAGVTQTPRYLIKTRGQQVTLSCSPISGHRSVSWYQQTPGQGLQFLFEYFSETQRNKGNFPGRFSGRQFSNSRSEMNVSTLELGDSALYLCASSPPGGVEQYFGPGTRLTVT.

This clonotype showed up just a few times. V and J are TRBV7-2 and TRBJ2-2, with 11 bases identical to TRBD2. CDR1 and CDR2 (germline): SGHTA, FQGNSA. After removal of 5 bases from V and 5 bases from J, the junction contained 7 bases not matched to a gene. The length of the CDR3 is 16 residues. The CDR3 protein is CASSPWGLAATGELFF. CDR3 nucleotides: TGTGCCAGCAGCCCATGGGGACTAGCGGCGACCGGGGAGCTGTTTTTT.

This chain joins TRBV5-1 and TRBJ1-2, with 9 bases matching TRBD1. CDR3 length: 14 residues. The V gene end was trimmed by 0 bases and the J gene end by 8 bases; junction bases not matched to a gene: 5. CDR1 SGHRS and CDR2 YFSETQ come from the germline V gene. The CDR3 is CASSLDRGREGYTF. CDR3 DNA sequence: TGCGCCAGCAGCTTGGACAGGGGGCGGGAAGGCTACACCTTC.

The chain couples TRBV6-4 to TRBJ2-1, with D hard to call. V was pared by 2 bases and J by 6 bases, with 8 bases between. The CDR3 runs 13 residues. Germline V gene lookup returns CDR1 MRHNA and CDR2 SNTAGT. Written as DNA, the CDR3 is TGTGCCAGCAGTGACAGGGTAGTCAATGAGCAGTTCTTC. Its protein product is CASSDRVVNEQFF.

This clonotype came up once. This chain links TRBV5-1 with TRBJ2-7; D call uncertain. The CDR3 consists of 15 residues. V was clipped by 0 bases and J by 6 bases, with 16 bases between them. Germline values: CDR1 SGHRS, CDR2 YFSETQ. CDR3 sequence reads: CASSLGNYSPPEQYF. For the CDR3, the DNA is TGCGCCAGCAGCTTGGGTAACTACAGCCCTCCCGAGCAGTACTTC.